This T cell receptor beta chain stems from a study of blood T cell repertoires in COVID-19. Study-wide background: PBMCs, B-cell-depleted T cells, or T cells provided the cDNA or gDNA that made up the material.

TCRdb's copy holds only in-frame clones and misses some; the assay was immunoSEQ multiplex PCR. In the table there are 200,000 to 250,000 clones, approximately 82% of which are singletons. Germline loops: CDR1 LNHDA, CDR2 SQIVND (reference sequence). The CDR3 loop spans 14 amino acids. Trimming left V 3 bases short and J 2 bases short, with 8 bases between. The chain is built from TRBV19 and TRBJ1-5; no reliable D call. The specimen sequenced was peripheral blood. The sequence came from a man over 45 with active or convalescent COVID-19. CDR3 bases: TGTGCCAGTAGTATCCTAGGCGGCAATCAGCCCCAGCATTTT. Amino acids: CASSILGGNQPQHF.